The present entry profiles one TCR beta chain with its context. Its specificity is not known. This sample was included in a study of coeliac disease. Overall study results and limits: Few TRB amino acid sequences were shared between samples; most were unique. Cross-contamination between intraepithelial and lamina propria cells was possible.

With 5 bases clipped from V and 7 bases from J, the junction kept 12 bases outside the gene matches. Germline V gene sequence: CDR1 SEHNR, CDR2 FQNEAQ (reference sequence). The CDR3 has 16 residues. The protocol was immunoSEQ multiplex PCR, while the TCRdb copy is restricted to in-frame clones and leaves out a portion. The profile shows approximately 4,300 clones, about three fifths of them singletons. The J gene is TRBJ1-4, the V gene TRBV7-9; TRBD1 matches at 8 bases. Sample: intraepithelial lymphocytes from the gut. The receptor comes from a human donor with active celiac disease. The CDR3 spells CASSARPGQVAEKLFF. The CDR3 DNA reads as TGTGCCAGCAGCGCGAGACCGGGACAGGTCGCTGAAAAACTGTTTTTT.